This section outlines one TCR beta chain sequence together with its context. Authors' data handling: How many nucleated cells were present was estimated from reference gene primer amplification. Method: immunoSEQ multiplex PCR; TCRdb's copy keeps in-frame clones and lacks some. That table gives V, J and clone size, and the DNA gave D and trimming. The sample has 150,000 to 200,000 clones; around three quarters are singletons. This entry is derived from a study of blood T cell repertoires in COVID-19. Germline values: CDR1 MDHEN, CDR2 SYDVKM. This CDR3 contains 14 residues. V was pared by 8 bases and J by 0 bases, with 11 bases between.

The sequence came from a woman in her fifties or sixties with acute COVID-19. The source material was PBMCs or T cells enriched from blood (not recorded which). The chain links TRBV28 to TRBJ1-5; D not resolved. The CDR3 sequence: CASAADYSNQPQHF. The CDR3 DNA reads as TGTGCCAGCGCGGCAGATTATAGCAATCAGCCCCAGCATTTT.